This TCR beta chain was obtained from a study of long-term antiretroviral therapy in people with HIV. The overall study: About a decade before 2015, the earliest samples were taken when ART was typically delayed.

Findings and caveats of the study: Relative to transplant donor controls, diversity remained lower despite increasing after ART.

Germline-derived CDR1 and CDR2 are LGHNA and YSLEER. Trimming took 3 bases from V and 5 from J, leaving 13 bases between them. The CDR3 covers 14 residues. This clone showed up just once. Its cognate antigen is unknown. immunoSEQ v3.0 was run at survey level. This table comes from immunoSEQ multiplex PCR, and its TCRdb copy is limited to in-frame clones, with some not included. The sample has about 21,000 clones, roughly 84% seen once. The V gene is TRBV4-3, the J gene TRBJ1-1, with D uncertain. Sequences were derived from unsorted PBMCs, sampled 0.2 years before starting antiretroviral therapy. The clonotype originates from a man aged 18 to 35 with HIV. The CDR3: CASSQTRGYTEAFF. The DNA for the CDR3 is TGCGCCAGCAGCCAGACGAGAGGATATACTGAAGCTTTCTTT.